This T cell receptor beta chain emerged from a study of monozygotic twins with inflammatory bowel disease. TCRdb reanalyzed the 5' RACE reads, giving one entry per CDR3 protein sequence and no DNA. The table for this sample gives nearly 450,000 distinct CDR3 sequences. Germline V gene lookup returns CDR1 SGHKS and CDR2 YYEKEE (reference sequence). This CDR3 has 14 amino acids. The TCR sequence derives from a human donor with ulcerative colitis or Crohn's disease, or a healthy co-twin of an affected twin (not recorded which). The sample consisted of blood. The chain carries TRBV5-5 and TRBJ1-1. This chain's CDR3 is CASSLMSLSTEAFF.